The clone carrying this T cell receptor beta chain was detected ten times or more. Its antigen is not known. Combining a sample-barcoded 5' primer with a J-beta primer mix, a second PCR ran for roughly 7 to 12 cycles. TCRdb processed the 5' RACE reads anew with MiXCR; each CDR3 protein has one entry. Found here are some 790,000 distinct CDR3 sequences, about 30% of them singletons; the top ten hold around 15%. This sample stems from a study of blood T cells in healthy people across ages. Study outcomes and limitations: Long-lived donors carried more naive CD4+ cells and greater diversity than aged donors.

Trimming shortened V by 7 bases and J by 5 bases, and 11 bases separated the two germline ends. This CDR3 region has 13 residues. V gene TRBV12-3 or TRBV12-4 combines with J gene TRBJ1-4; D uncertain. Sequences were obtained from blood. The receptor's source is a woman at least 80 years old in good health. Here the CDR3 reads CASTGGRNEKLFF. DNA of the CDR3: TGTGCCAGCACCGGAGGGAGGAATGAAAAACTGTTTTTT.